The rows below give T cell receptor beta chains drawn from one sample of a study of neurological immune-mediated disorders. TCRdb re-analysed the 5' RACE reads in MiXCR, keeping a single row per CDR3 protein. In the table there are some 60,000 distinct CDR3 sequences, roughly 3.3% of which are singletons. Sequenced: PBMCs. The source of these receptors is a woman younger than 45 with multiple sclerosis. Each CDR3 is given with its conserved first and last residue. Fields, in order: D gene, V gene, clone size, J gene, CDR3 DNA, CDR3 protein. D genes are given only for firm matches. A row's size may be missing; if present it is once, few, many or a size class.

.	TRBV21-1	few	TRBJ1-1	TGTGCCAGCGAGGGGGCCGCGGAAGCTTTCTTT	CASEGAAEAFF
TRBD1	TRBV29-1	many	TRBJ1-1	TGCAGCGTTGCGACAGGGGGTTGGACTGAAGCTTTCTTT	CSVATGGWTEAFF
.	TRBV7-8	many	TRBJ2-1	TGTGCCAGCAGTTTCTACGGCAATGAGCAGTTCTTC	CASSFYGNEQFF
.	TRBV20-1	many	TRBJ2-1	TGCAGTGCTAGAGATTTCGGCGGTAGCGTATACAATGAGCAGTTCTTC	CSARDFGGSVYNEQFF
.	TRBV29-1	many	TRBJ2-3	TGCAGCGTTGGGTTCGTGACGCAGTATTTT	CSVGFVTQYF
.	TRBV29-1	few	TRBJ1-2	TGCAGCGTTGACGTGGACATGCATGGCTACACCTTC	CSVDVDMHGYTF
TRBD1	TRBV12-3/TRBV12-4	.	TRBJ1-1	TGTGCCAGCAGTTTAGCAGCGGGACAGCCGAACACTGAAGCTTTCTTT	CASSLAAGQPNTEAFF
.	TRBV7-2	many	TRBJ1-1	TGTGCCAGCAGCTTAGTGTCGGCAGTGAACACTGAAGCTTTCTTT	CASSLVSAVNTEAFF
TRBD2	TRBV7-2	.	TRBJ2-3	TGTGCCAGCAGCTTAGGACTTAGCGGGGGAAGCACAGATACGCAGTATTTT	CASSLGLSGGSTDTQYF
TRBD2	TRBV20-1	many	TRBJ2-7	TGCAGTGCTCAACTAGCGGGAGGGCCAGGAGGGTCCTACGAGCAGTACTTC	CSAQLAGGPGGSYEQYF
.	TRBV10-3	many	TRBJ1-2	TGTGCCATCAGTACCCTAACGGGGAACTATGGCTACACCTTC	CAISTLTGNYGYTF
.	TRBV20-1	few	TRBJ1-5	TGCAGTGCTGGCCCGGGGGGTCAGCCCCAGAATTTT	CSAGPGGQPQNF
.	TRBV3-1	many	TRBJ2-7	TGTGCCAGCAGGCCGACCGGGGCCTACGAGCAGTACTTC	CASRPTGAYEQYF
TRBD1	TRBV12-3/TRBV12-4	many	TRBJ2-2	TGTGCCAGCAGTTTCCACGGCCCCGGGACAGGGTACACCGGGGAGCTGTTTTTT	CASSFHGPGTGYTGELFF
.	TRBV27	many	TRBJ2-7	TGTGCCAGCAGCGCTGGTGGGTACAGCTCCTACGAGCAGTACTTC	CASSAGGYSSYEQYF
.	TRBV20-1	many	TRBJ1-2	TGCAGTGCTAGCGTACAGGGAGTGAACTATGGCTACACCTTC	CSASVQGVNYGYTF
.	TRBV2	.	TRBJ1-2	TGTGCCAGCAGGGGGCCGGGGAACTATGGCTACACCTTC	CASRGPGNYGYTF
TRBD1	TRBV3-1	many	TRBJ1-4	TGTGCCAGCAGCCAACAGGGGGCAACGGGAATAAAACTGTTTTTT	CASSQQGATGIKLFF
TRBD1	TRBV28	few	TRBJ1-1	TGTGCCAGCAGTTTGGGACAGGGGGCTTTCTTT	CASSLGQGAFF
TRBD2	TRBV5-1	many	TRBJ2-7	TGCGCCAGCAGCTGGGCAGAGCGGGAGGTGGACGAGCAGTACTTC	CASSWAEREVDEQYF
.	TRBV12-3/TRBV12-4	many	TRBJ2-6	TGTGCCAGCACACTTTCGGGCTCTGGGGCCAACGTCCTGACTTTC	CASTLSGSGANVLTF
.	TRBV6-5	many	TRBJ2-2	TGTGCCAGCAGCCGTAGTTTCCCCACCGGGGAGCTGTTTTTT	CASSRSFPTGELFF
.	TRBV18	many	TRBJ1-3	TGTGCCAGCTCACCATTAGGGGGCTCTGGAAACACCATATATTTT	CASSPLGGSGNTIYF
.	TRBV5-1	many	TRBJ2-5	TGCGCCAGCAGCTCATCCGGCAGGGCAGAGACCCAGTACTTC	CASSSSGRAETQYF
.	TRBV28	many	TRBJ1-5	TGTGCCAGCAGTTTTAAGGGCACCAAAAAAAATCAGCCCCAGCATTTT	CASSFKGTKKNQPQHF
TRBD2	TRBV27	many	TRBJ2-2	TGTGCCAGCAGTGCCGCGGCGGGAGGGACCGGGGAGCTGTTTTTT	CASSAAAGGTGELFF
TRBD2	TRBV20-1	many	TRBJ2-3	TGCAGTGCCAGGTCGAATCCTAGCGGGAGGCCAGATACGCAGTATTTT	CSARSNPSGRPDTQYF
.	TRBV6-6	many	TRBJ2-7	TGTGCCAGCAGGCAGAGGACCCACGAGCAGTACTTC	CASRQRTHEQYF
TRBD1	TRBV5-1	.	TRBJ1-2	TGCGCCAGCAGCCTCGACAGGGGACACTATGGCTACACCTTC	CASSLDRGHYGYTF